This TCR beta chain was profiled in a study of molecular identifiers for immune sequencing clone quantification. Study background: In replicates, the authors split RNA from about 19,000 or 110,000 naive CD8 cells five ways and sequenced four.

Bulk TCR library preparation followed previously described methods with listed TCR primers. TCRdb re-called the PCR reads through MiXCR, storing one row per CDR3 protein. The sample consists of around 480,000 distinct CDR3 sequences, about 26% of them appearing once. This CDR3 is 16 amino acids long. Trimming left V 4 bases short and J 0 bases short, with 19 bases between. Germline V gene data show CDR1 as DFQATT and CDR2 as SNEGSKA (reference sequence). This clonotype was detected a few times. Its specificity is not known. Study observations and caveats: Clones above 20 RNA copies held over 97% of effector molecules, under 1% in naive cells. Spiked TCR RNA from one Jurkat cell reportedly showed up when mixed among around 1 million naive cells.

Sequenced sample: naive CD8+ T cells from blood, with Jurkat cell RNA spiked in. Stated subset: FACS-sorted CD8+CD4-CCR7+CD45RA+ naive T cells. The chain joins TRBV20-1 to TRBJ2-7; D is ambiguous. This receptor was obtained from a human donor in good health. Some libraries in this study had Jurkat cell RNA spiked in. The CDR3 bases are TGCAGTGCTAACCTTGCCTCACTTAAGAGCTCCTACGAGCAGTACTTC. Translated: CSANLASLKSSYEQYF.